This TCR beta chain stems from a study of cytomegalovirus exposure and HLA in healthy donors. Sequencing used immunoSEQ multiplex PCR; TCRdb keeps in-frame clones, though not all of them. The profile shows approximately 230,000 clones, roughly 87% of them singletons. This clone appeared once. The sequence was collected from a man aged 18 to 29 in good health and CMV-seropositive. The sequencing input was PBMCs.

The DNA of the CDR3 is TGCAGCGTTGTCGGACAGGGTAATTTAGCAGATACGCAGTATTTT. Translating gives CSVVGQGNLADTQYF. The rearrangement links TRBV29-1 to TRBJ2-3, with TRBD1 matching 8 bases. Germline values: CDR1 SQVTM, CDR2 ANQGSEA. The CDR3 has 15 residues. The V segment lost 4 bases and the J segment 4 bases; nucleotides outside the gene matches: 10.